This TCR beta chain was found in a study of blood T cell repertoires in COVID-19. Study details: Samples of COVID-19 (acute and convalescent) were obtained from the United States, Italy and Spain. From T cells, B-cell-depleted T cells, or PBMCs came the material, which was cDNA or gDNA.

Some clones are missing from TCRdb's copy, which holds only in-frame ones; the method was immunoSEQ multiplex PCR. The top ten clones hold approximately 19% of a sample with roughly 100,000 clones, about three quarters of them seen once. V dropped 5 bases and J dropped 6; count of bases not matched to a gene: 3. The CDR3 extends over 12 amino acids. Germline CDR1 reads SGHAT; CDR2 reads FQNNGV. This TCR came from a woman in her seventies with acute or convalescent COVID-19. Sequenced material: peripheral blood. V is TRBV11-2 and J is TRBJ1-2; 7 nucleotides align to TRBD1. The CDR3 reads CASSPGGDGYTF. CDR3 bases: TGTGCCAGCAGCCCAGGGGGTGATGGCTACACCTTC. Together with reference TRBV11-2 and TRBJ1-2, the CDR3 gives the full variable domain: EAGVAQSPRYKIIEKRQSVAFWCNPISGHATLYWYQQILGQGPKLLIQFQNNGVVDDSQLPKDRFSAERLKGVDSTLKIQPAKLEDSAVYLCASSPGGDGYTFGSGTRLTVV.